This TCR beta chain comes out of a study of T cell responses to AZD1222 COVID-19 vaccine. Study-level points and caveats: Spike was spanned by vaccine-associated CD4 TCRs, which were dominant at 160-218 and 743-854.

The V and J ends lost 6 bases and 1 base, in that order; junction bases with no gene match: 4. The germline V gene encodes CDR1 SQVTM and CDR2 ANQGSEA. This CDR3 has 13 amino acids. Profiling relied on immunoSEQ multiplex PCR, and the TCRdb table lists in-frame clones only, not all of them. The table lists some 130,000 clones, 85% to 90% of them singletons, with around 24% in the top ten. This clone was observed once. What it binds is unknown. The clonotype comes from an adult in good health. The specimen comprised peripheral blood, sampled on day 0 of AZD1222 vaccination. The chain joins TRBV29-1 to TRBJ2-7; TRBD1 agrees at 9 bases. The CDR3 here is CSVGGQGSYEQYF. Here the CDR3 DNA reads TGCAGCGTGGGGGGACAGGGTTCCTACGAGCAGTACTTC.